The sequence of this T cell receptor beta chain was determined in a study of blood T cell repertoires in COVID-19. Whole-study context: PBMCs, B-cell-depleted T cells, or T cells were the source of the cDNA or gDNA that made up the material.

Original analysis: For nucleated cells, counts were estimated from reference gene primer amplification. Sequencing used immunoSEQ multiplex PCR; TCRdb keeps in-frame clones, though not all of them. V, J and clone size derive from that table, while D and trimming were established from the DNA sequence. The sample contains 200,000 to 250,000 clones, 88% of which appear only once. Sequencing was carried out using peripheral blood. This TCR was sampled from a man older than 75 with acute or convalescent COVID-19.

CDR3 sequence: CASSLALQGKTGELFF. The CDR3 region has the DNA TGTGCCAGCAGCTTAGCGCTCCAGGGGAAGACCGGGGAGCTGTTTTTT. The rearrangement uses TRBV11-1 and TRBJ2-2; D possibly corresponds to TRBD1 (6 bases). Trimming left V 0 bases short and J 5 bases short, with 13 bases between. The length of the CDR3 is 16 residues. Looked up from germline, CDR1 is SGHAT and CDR2 is FQDESV (reference sequence).